The 5 T cell receptor beta chains presented below share a single source sample, sequenced in a study of OX40 agonist ivuxolimab in advanced cancers. Profiled with immunoSEQ multiplex PCR; TCRdb holds only in-frame clones, not every one. Among tens of thousands of clones listed, 89% were seen once. Sample: CD4+ or CD8+ T cells sorted from blood, taken in a trial of the OX40 agonist ivuxolimab. The receptors stem from an adult with an advanced solid tumor such as melanoma, head and neck, liver or kidney cancer.

The chain uses TRBV7-6 and TRBJ2-5; possibly TRBD1 or TRBD2 for D (5 bases each). Trimming removed 1 base at V and 3 bases at J, with 18 bases between. Germline assignment: CDR1 SGHVS and CDR2 FNYEAQ. The CDR3 length is 17 residues. As DNA, the CDR3 is TGTGCCAGCAGCTTAGTGGGACCCCAGCAGTCCAAAGAGACCCAGTACTTC. Translated, it gives CASSLVGPQQSKETQYF.

The count of this clone is one. The chain carries TRBV7-8 and TRBJ1-1, with D hard to call. The germline V gene has CDR1 SGHVS and CDR2 FQNEAQ. CDR3 length equals 13 residues. V dropped 1 base and J dropped 5 bases, with 8 bases sitting between them. CDR3 coding DNA: TGTGCCAGCAGCTTAGGTTTAGGGACTGAAGCTTTCTTT. Translation gives CASSLGLGTEAFF.

The V and J genes are TRBV4-3 and TRBJ1-1, with a tentative D call TRBD1 (5 bases). Germline values: CDR1 LGHNA, CDR2 YSLEER. This CDR3 has 17 residues. Trimming took off 1 base at V and 0 bases at J, with 15 bases between the two ends. This CDR3 reads CASSQGPQGTMNTEAFF. The DNA of the CDR3 is TGCGCCAGCAGCCAAGGACCGCAGGGAACCATGAACACTGAAGCTTTCTTT.

This clone has more than one count but fewer than ten. The chain has TRBV19 and TRBJ1-1, with D possibly TRBD1 on 5 matching bases. Per germline, CDR1 LNHDA and CDR2 SQIVND (reference sequence). V was clipped by 7 bases and J by 6 bases, with 12 bases between them. The CDR3 covers 12 residues. In DNA, the CDR3 is TGTGCCAGTAATCTAGGGGCCGCTGAAGCTTTCTTT. It encodes CASNLGAAEAFF.

Written as DNA, the CDR3 is TGTGCCAGTAGTGAATACAGGGGATTGAACACTGAAGCTTTCTTT. Its protein product is CASSEYRGLNTEAFF. The chain has TRBV19 and TRBJ1-1; 7 positions match TRBD1. CDR3 length: 15 residues. V trimming: 5 bases; J trimming: 0 bases; junction bases outside the gene matches: 6. Germline V gene sequence: CDR1 LNHDA, CDR2 SQIVND (reference sequence).